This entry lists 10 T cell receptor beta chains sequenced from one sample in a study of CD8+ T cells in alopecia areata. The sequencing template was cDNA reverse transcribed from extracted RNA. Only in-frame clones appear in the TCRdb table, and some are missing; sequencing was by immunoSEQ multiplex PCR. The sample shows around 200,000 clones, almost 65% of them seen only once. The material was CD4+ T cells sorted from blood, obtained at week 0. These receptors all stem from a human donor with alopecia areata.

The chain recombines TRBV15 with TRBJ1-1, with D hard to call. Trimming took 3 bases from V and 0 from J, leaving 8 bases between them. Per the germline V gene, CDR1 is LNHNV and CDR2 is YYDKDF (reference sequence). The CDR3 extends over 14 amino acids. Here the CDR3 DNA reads TGTGCCACCAGCAGCCTAAGGGTGAACACTGAAGCTTTCTTT. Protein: CATSSLRVNTEAFF.

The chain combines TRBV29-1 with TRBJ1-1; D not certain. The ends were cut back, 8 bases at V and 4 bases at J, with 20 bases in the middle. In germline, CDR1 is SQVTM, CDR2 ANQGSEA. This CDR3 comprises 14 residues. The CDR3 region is CSFVVRVGSTEAFF. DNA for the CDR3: TGCAGCTTTGTAGTGCGGGTGGGGAGCACTGAAGCTTTCTTT.

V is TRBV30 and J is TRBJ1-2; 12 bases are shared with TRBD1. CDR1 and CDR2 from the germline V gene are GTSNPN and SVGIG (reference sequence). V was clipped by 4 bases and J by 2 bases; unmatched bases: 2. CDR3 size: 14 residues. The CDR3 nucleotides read TGTGCCTGGACCGGGACAGGGGGCAACTATGGCTACACCTTC. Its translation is CAWTGTGGNYGYTF.

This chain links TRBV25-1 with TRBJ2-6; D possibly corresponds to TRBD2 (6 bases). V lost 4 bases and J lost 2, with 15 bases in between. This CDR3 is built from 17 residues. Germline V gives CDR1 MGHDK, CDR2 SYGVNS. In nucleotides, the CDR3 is TGTGCCAGCAGTGGCGTTGGCAGGACTACTGGGGCCAACGTCCTGACTTTC. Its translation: CASSGVGRTTGANVLTF.

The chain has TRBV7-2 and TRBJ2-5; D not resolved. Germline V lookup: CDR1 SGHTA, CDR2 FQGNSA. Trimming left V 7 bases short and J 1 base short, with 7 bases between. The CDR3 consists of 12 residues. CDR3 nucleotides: TGTGCCAGCACCCCGTCCCAAGAGACCCAGTACTTC. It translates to CASTPSQETQYF.

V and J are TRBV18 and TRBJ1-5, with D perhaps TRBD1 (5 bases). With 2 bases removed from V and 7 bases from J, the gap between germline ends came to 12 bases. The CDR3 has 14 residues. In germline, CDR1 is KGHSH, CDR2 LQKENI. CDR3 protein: CASSPGRKGQPQHF. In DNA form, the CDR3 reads TGTGCCAGCTCACCAGGGCGCAAGGGGCAGCCCCAGCATTTT.

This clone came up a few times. The CDR3 sequence: CASSLERQGGEQYF. CDR3 DNA sequence: TGTGCCAGCAGCTTAGAGCGTCAGGGCGGCGAGCAGTACTTC. The rearrangement uses TRBV7-2 and TRBJ2-7; D is perhaps TRBD1 (5 bases). V shed 1 base and J shed 6 bases, with 13 bases lying between them. Germline loops: CDR1 SGHTA, CDR2 FQGNSA. The CDR3 has 14 amino acids.

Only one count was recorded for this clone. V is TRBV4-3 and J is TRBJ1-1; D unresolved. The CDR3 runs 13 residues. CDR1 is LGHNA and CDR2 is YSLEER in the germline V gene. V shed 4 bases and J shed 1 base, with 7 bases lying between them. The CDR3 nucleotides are TGCGCCAGCAGCCCCGCCGGGAACACTGAAGCTTTCTTT. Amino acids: CASSPAGNTEAFF.

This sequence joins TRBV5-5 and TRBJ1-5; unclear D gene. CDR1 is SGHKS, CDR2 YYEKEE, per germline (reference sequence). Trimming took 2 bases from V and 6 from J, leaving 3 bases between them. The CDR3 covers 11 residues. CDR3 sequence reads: CASSFGQPQHF. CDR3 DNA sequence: TGTGCCAGCAGCTTTGGTCAGCCCCAGCATTTT.

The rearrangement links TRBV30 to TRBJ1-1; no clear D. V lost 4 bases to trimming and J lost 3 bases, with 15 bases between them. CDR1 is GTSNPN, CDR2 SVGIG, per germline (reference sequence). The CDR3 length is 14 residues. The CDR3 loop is CAWNPPRYDTEAFF. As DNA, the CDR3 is TGTGCCTGGAATCCCCCCAGGTACGACACTGAAGCTTTCTTT.